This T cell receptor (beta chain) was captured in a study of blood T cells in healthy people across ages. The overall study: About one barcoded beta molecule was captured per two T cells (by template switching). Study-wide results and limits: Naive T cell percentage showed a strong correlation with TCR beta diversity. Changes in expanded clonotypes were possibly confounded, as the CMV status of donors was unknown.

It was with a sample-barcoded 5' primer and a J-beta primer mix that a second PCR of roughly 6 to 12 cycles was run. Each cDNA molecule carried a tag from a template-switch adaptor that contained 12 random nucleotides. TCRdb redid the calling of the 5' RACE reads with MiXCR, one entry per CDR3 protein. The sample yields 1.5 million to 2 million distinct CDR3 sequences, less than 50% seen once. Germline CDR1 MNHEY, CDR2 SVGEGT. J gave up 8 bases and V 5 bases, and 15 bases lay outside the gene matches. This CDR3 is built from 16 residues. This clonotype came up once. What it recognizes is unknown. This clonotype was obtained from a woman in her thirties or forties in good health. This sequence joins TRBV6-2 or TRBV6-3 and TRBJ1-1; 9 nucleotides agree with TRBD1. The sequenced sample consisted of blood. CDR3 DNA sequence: TGTGCCAGCAGTCAGGTGGACAGGGGCCCCGAAGGGGAAGCTTTCTTT. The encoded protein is CASSQVDRGPEGEAFF.